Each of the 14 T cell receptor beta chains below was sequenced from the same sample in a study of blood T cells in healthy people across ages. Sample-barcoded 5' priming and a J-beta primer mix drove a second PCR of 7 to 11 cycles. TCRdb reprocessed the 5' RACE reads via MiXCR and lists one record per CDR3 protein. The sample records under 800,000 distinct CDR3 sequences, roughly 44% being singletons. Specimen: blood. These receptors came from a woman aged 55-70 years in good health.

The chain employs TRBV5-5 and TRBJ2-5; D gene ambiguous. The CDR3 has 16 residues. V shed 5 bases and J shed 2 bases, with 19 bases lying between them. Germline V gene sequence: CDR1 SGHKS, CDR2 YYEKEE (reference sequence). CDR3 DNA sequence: TGTGCCAGCAGTAAGATCCCTGGGCTCCAGCAAGAGACCCAGTACTTC. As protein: CASSKIPGLQQETQYF.

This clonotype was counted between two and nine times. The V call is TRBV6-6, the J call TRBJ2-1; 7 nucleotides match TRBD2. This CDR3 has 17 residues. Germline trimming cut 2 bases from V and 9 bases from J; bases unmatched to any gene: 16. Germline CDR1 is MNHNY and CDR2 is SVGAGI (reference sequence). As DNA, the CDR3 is TGTGCCAGCAGTTACCCGAAGCCAGGACTAGTGGTAGGTGAGCAGTTCTTC. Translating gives CASSYPKPGLVVGEQFF.

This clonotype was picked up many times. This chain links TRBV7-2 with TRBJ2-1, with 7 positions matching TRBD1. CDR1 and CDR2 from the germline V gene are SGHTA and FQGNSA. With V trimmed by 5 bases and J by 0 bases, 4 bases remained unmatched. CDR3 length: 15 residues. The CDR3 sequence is CASSQGQISYNEQFF. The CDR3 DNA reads TGTGCCAGCAGCCAGGGACAGATCTCCTACAATGAGCAGTTCTTC. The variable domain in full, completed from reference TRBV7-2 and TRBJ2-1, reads GAGVSQSPSNKVTEKGKDVELRCDPISGHTALYWYRQSLGQGLEFLIYFQGNSAPDKSGLPSDRFSAERTGGSVSTLTIQRTQQEDSAVYLCASSQGQISYNEQFFGPGTRLTVL.

CDR3 in DNA: TGTGCCAGCACCCCTAGCGGGGGGTCGGACACCGGGGAGCTGTTTTTT. Its protein is CASTPSGGSDTGELFF. This chain joins TRBV5-4 and TRBJ2-2; 11 positions match TRBD2. V gave up 6 bases and J gave up 3 bases; unmatched junction bases: 7. Germline CDR1 is SGHNT and CDR2 is YYREEE (reference sequence). The CDR3 runs to 16 residues.

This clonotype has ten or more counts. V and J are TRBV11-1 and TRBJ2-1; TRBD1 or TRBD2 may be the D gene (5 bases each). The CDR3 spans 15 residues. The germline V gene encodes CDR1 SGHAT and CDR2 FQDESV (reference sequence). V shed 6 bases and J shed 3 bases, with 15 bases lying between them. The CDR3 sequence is CASRPPGTGYNEQFF. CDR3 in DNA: TGTGCCAGCAGACCTCCCGGGACGGGCTACAATGAGCAGTTCTTC.

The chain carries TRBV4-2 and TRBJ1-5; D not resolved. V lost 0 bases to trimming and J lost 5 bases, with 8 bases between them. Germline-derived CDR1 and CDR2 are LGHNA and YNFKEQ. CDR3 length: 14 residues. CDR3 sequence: CASSQDPQDQPQHF. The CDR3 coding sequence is TGTGCCAGCAGCCAAGATCCCCAGGATCAGCCCCAGCATTTT.

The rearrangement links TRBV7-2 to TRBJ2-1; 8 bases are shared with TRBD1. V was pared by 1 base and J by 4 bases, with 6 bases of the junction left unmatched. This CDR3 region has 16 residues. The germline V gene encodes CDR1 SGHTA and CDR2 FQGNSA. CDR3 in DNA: TGTGCCAGCAGCTTAGATCGACAGGGGCGGTACAATGAGCAGTTCTTC. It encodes CASSLDRQGRYNEQFF.

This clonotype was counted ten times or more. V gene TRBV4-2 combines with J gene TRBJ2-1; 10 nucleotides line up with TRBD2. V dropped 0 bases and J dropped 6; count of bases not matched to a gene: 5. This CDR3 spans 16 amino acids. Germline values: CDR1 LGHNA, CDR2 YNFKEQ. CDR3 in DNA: TGTGCCAGCAGCCAAGATCTGAGCGGGAGGGCCAATGAGCAGTTCTTC. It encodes CASSQDLSGRANEQFF.

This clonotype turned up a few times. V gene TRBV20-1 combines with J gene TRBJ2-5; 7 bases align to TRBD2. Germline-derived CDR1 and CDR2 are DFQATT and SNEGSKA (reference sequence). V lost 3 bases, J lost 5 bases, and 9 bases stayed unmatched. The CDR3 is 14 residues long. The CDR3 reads CSASRGRGGETQYF. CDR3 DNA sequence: TGCAGTGCTAGCAGAGGCCGGGGAGGGGAGACCCAGTACTTC.

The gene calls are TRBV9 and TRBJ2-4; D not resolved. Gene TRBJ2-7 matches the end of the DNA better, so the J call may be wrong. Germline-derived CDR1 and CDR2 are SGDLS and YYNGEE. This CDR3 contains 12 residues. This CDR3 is CASGRVAYEQYF. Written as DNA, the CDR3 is TGTGCCAGCGGGCGCGTCGCCTACGAGCAGTACTTC.

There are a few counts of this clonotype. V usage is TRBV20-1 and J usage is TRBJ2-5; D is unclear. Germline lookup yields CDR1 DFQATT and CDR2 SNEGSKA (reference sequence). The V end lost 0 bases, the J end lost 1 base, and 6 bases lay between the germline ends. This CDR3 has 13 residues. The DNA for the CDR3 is TGCAGTGCTAGAGACAGACTCCAAGAGACCCAGTACTTC. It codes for CSARDRLQETQYF.

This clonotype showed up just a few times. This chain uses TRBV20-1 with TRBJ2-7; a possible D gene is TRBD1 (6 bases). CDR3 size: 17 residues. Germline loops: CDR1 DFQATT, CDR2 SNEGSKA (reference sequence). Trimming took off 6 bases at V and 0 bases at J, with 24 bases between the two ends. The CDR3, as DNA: TGCAGTGCCACTGTCATGGGGGCGACCTCACGCTCCTACGAGCAGTACTTC. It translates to CSATVMGATSRSYEQYF.

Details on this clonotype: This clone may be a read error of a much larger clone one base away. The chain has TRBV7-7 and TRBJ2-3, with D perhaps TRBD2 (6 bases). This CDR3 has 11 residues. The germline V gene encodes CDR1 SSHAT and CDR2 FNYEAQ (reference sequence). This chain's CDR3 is CASSSGDTRYF. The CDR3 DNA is TGTGCTAGCAGCTCGGGGGATACGCGGTATTTT.

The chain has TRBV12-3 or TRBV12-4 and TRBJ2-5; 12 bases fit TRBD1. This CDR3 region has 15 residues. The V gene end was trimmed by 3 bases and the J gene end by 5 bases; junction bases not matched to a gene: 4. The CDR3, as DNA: TGTGCCAGCAGTTTGGGACAGGGGGCGCCGGAGACCCAGTACTTC. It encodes CASSLGQGAPETQYF.